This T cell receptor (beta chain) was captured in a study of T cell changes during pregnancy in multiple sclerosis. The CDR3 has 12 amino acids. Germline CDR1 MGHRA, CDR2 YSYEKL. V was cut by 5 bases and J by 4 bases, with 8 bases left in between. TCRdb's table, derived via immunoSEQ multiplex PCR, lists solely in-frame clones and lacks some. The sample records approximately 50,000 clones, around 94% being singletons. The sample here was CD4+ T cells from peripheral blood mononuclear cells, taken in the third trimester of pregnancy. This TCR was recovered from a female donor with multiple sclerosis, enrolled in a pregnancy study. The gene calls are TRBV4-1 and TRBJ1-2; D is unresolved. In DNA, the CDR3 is TGCGCCAGCAGCGAACACCGCTATGGCTACACCTTC. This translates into CASSEHRYGYTF.